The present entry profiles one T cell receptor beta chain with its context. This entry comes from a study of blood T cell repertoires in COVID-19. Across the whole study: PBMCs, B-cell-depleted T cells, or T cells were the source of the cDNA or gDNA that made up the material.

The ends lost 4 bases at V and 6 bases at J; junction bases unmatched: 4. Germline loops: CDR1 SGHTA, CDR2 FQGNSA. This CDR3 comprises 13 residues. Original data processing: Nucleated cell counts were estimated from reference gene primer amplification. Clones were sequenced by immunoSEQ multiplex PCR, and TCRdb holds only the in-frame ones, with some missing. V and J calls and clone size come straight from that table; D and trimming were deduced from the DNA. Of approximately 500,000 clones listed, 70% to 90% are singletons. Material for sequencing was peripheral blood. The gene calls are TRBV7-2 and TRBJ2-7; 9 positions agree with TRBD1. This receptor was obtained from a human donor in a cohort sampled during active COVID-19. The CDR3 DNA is TGTGCCAGCAGCTCACAGGGGGCGGTCGAGCAGTACTTC. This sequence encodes CASSSQGAVEQYF.